Listed below are T cell receptor beta chains from one sample, sequenced in a study of chemoradiotherapy in HPV16-positive cancers. The repertoire was sequenced with immunoSEQ multiplex PCR; TCRdb's copy has only in-frame clones and lacks some. The sample lists tens of thousands of clones; approximately 88% were seen once. The specimen comprised blood, sampled from a patient who underwent chemoradiotherapy. The receptors derive from a human donor with HPV-associated anogenital cancer. The CDR3 runs from the conserved cysteine through the conserved F or W. D genes are given only for firm matches.

V,D,J,DNA,CDR3
TRBV5-1,.,TRBJ1-5,TGCGCCAGCAGCCTCCGACAGACTAGCAATCAGCCCCAGCATTTT,CASSLRQTSNQPQHF
TRBV6-1,TRBD1,TRBJ1-2,TGTGCCAGCAATACACAGGGGAGCGAGGGAGGCTACACCTTC,CASNTQGSEGGYTF
TRBV7-2,.,TRBJ1-5,TGTGCCAGCGCGTCGTCCCTTAATCAGCCCCAGCATTTT,CASASSLNQPQHF
TRBV18,TRBD1,TRBJ1-2,TGTGCCAGCTCACCACTAACAGGGGGCTCGGGTGGCTACACCTTC,CASSPLTGGSGGYTF
TRBV7-9,TRBD2,TRBJ2-1,TGTGCCAGCAGCCCCACTAGCGGGGGCTCCTACAATGAGCAGTTCTTC,CASSPTSGGSYNEQFF
TRBV27,TRBD2,TRBJ2-7,TGTGCCAGCAGTTTCGTAGCCGGGGGGGCAGTAGTACCGCAGTACTTC,CASSFVAGGAVVPQYF
TRBV7-3,TRBD1,TRBJ1-2,TGTGCCAGCAGCTTAGACGGACGGGACAGGGTGTTTAGCTACACCTTC,CASSLDGRDRVFSYTF
TRBV6-5,TRBD2,TRBJ2-4,TGTGCCAGCGGGACGCGGGGGGCAGCCAAAAACATTCAGTACTTC,CASGTRGAAKNIQYF
TRBV5-5,.,TRBJ1-5,TGTGCCAGCAGCCTCCTGGGAGGGGATAGCAATCAGCCCCAGCATTTT,CASSLLGGDSNQPQHF
TRBV2,TRBD2,TRBJ2-4,TGTGCCAGCAGAAACCTAGCGGGGGTATTCATTCAGTACTTC,CASRNLAGVFIQYF
TRBV2,TRBD2,TRBJ2-1,TGTGCCAGCAAGGCAACTAGCGGGGGGGCCCGTTGGAATGAGCAGTTCTTC,CASKATSGGARWNEQFF
TRBV18,TRBD2,TRBJ2-3,TGTGCCAGCTCGTCCGCTAGCGGGGGGAGAATTGATACGCAGTATTTT,CASSSASGGRIDTQYF
TRBV4-1,TRBD1,TRBJ1-1,TGCGCCAGCGGACCGAACAGGGGTGACACTGAAGCTTTCTTT,CASGPNRGDTEAFF
TRBV7-9,TRBD2,TRBJ2-5,TGTGCCAGCAGCCCCCGACTAGCGGGGGGCGGAGAGACCCAGTACTTC,CASSPRLAGGGETQYF
TRBV19,.,TRBJ1-2,TGTGCCAGTAGTATCGGGCCGGGAAGCTATGGCTACACCTTC,CASSIGPGSYGYTF